This T cell receptor (beta chain) was retrieved from a study of blood T cell repertoires in COVID-19. Study at large: Some COVID-19 samples were acute and others convalescent; all came from the United States, Italy and Spain. The cDNA or gDNA used as material had been derived from T cells, B-cell-depleted T cells, or PBMCs.

This CDR3 region has 16 residues. The V gene end was trimmed by 2 bases and the J gene end by 7 bases; junction bases not matched to a gene: 10. Germline CDR1 MNHEY, CDR2 SVGAGI. This clone was seen only once. In the authors' workflow: Estimation of nucleated cell counts was performed using reference gene primer amplification. Assay used: immunoSEQ multiplex PCR; TCRdb lists only in-frame clones, some missing. That table is the source of V, J and clone size, and D and trimming were worked out from the DNA. Of fewer than 150,000 clones listed, 82% are singletons. This TCR came from an elderly woman with acute or convalescent COVID-19. The J gene is TRBJ2-1, the V gene TRBV6-5; 8 positions agree with TRBD2. Material: peripheral blood. The CDR3 DNA reads as TGTGCCAGCAGTTACGATTTTCCGGGCGGGGGGAATGAGCAGTTCTTC. Protein sequence: CASSYDFPGGGNEQFF.